Listed below are T cell receptor beta chains from one sample, sequenced in a study of blood T cell repertoires in COVID-19. Profiling relied on immunoSEQ multiplex PCR, and the TCRdb table lists in-frame clones only, not all of them. The sample has 50,000 to 65,000 clones, over 55% seen once. Material for sequencing was peripheral blood. The receptors derive from a woman aged 70-85 years with COVID-19, enrolled during active disease. CDR3s include the opening cysteine and the closing phenylalanine or tryptophan. A D gene is named only where the DNA matches it firmly. Only part of the rows carry a size: once, few, many, or a class if the clone is expanded.

abundance,v_gene,d_gene,j_gene,CDR3nt,CDR3aa
-,TRBV27,TRBD2,TRBJ2-3,TGTGCCAGCAGTTTATCAGCGGGGCCAGAGGGAACGCAGTATTTT,CASSLSAGPEGTQYF
-,TRBV7-2,TRBD2,TRBJ2-1,TGTGCCAGCAGCTCGCGGGGGGGGTTTAAAGATGAGCAGTTCTTC,CASSSRGGFKDEQFF
-,TRBV5-1,-,TRBJ2-6,TGCGCCAGCGAGGTCAGCTCTGGGGCCAACGTCCTGACTTTC,CASEVSSGANVLTF
-,TRBV5-6,TRBD1,TRBJ2-2,TGTGCCAGCAGATCCTACAGGGGTGACACCGGGGAGCTGTTTTTT,CASRSYRGDTGELFF
-,TRBV5-4,-,TRBJ2-1,TGTGCCAGCAGCGAGAGGAATGAGCAGTTCTTC,CASSERNEQFF
-,TRBV18,TRBD2,TRBJ2-1,TGTGCCAGCTCAGCCGAGAGAGGACTAGCATACAATGAGCAGTTCTTC,CASSAERGLAYNEQFF
-,TRBV10-3,-,TRBJ2-6,TGTGCCATCAGTGGAAGGGGAACTGGGGCCAACGTCCTGACTTTC,CAISGRGTGANVLTF
-,TRBV7-2,TRBD1,TRBJ1-4,TGTGCCAGCAGCCCGACGACCCCAGGGGGCAGGGAAAAACTGTTTTTT,CASSPTTPGGREKLFF
-,TRBV29-1,TRBD2,TRBJ2-1,TGCAGCGGGACTAGGGCTTCTGAGCAGTTCTTC,CSGTRASEQFF
-,TRBV7-9,TRBD1,TRBJ1-5,TGTGCCAGCAGCTTAGAAGGGGGCCAGCCCCAGCATTTT,CASSLEGGQPQHF
-,TRBV7-9,TRBD1,TRBJ1-6,TGTGCCAGCAGCTTCGTAGGGGCCGCAGGGGGGTCACCCCTCCACTTT,CASSFVGAAGGSPLHF
-,TRBV11-3,TRBD2,TRBJ2-5,TGTGCCAGCGGGGGGGTCGGACTAGCCGTCCAAGAGACCCAGTACTTC,CASGGVGLAVQETQYF
-,TRBV2,-,TRBJ2-1,TGTGCCAGCGGGGGCTGGATGGGCAATGAGCAGTTCTTC,CASGGWMGNEQFF
-,TRBV5-1,-,TRBJ1-1,TGCGCCAGCAGCAGGAGGAGTGACGGGAACACTGAAGCTTTCTTT,CASSRRSDGNTEAFF
few,TRBV19,TRBD1,TRBJ1-2,TGTGCCAGTAGGCGACAGGGTCGGAAGAATGGCTACACCTTC,CASRRQGRKNGYTF
-,TRBV27,TRBD1,TRBJ1-6,TGTGCCAGCTCGCCGGACAGGGGATATAATTCACCCCTCCACTTT,CASSPDRGYNSPLHF
few,TRBV4-2,-,TRBJ1-2,TGTGCCAGCAGCCAAGGGGACTCCATTTATGGCTACACCTTC,CASSQGDSIYGYTF
-,TRBV5-1,TRBD2,TRBJ2-5,TGCGCCAGCAGCTTGACACTAGCGGAAGAGACCCAGTACTTC,CASSLTLAEETQYF
-,TRBV19,-,TRBJ2-1,TGTGCCAGTAGCCCACGCGGGGTCGGTGAGCAGTTCTTC,CASSPRGVGEQFF
-,TRBV7-3,TRBD2,TRBJ2-3,TGTGCCAGCAGCGCCGGACTAGGGCCCGTAGATACGCAGTATTTT,CASSAGLGPVDTQYF
-,TRBV27,-,TRBJ2-3,TGTGCCAGCAGTTTAACCAACAGGGAAACAGATACGCAGTATTTT,CASSLTNRETDTQYF
many,TRBV5-5,-,TRBJ1-6,TGTGCCAGCAGCTTGCACGCAGGGGTGGGATCACCCCTCCACTTT,CASSLHAGVGSPLHF
-,TRBV7-9,TRBD1,TRBJ1-4,TGTGCCAGCAGCCCCCGACAGGGAGCTGAAAAACTGTTTTTT,CASSPRQGAEKLFF
-,TRBV11-2,TRBD1,TRBJ1-2,TGTGCCAGCAGCTACCCCGGACAGGGGGCTGCTCCCTATGGCTACACCTTC,CASSYPGQGAAPYGYTF
-,TRBV7-9,-,TRBJ2-5,TGTGCCAGCAGCCCCCTTACGGGAGCGGAGGAGACCCAGTACTTC,CASSPLTGAEETQYF